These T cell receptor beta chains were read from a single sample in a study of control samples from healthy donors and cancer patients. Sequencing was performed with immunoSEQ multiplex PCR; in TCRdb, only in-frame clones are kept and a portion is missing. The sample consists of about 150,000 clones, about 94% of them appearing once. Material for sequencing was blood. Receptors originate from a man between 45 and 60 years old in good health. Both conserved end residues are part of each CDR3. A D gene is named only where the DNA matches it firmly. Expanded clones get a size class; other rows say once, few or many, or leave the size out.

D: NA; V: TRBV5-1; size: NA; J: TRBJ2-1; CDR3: CASRTARGNNEQFF; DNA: TGCGCCAGCAGAACCGCCAGGGGAAACAATGAGCAGTTCTTC
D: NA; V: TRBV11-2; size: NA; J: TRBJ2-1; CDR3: CASSLDPGLHNEQFF; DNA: TGTGCCAGCAGCTTAGATCCGGGACTTCACAATGAGCAGTTCTTC
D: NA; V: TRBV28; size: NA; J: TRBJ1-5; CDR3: CASSFYRERGQPQHF; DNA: TGTGCCAGCAGTTTTTACCGGGAACGGGGTCAGCCCCAGCATTTT
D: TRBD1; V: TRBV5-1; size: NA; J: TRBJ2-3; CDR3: CASSSDRGAQYF; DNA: TGCGCCAGCAGCTCAGACAGGGGAGCGCAGTATTTT
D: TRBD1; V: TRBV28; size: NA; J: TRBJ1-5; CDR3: CASRGGGFNQPQHF; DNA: TGTGCCAGCCGGGGAGGGGGCTTTAATCAGCCCCAGCATTTT
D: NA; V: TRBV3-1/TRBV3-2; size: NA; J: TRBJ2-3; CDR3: CASSQGGVTDTQYF; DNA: TGTGCCAGCAGCCAAGGAGGGGTGACAGATACGCAGTATTTT
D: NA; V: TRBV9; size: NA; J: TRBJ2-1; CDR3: CASSVQGPYNEQFF; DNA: TGTGCCAGCAGCGTACAGGGACCTTACAATGAGCAGTTCTTC
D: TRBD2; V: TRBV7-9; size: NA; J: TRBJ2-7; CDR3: CASSLRLAASTDEQYF; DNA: TGTGCCAGCAGCTTACGACTAGCGGCAAGCACCGACGAGCAGTACTTC
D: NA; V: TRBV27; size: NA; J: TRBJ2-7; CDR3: CASSSGRTYEQYF; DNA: TGTGCCAGCAGTTCCGGACGGACCTACGAGCAGTACTTC
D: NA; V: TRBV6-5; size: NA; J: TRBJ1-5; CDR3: CASGPERGNQPQHF; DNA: TGTGCCAGCGGCCCTGAGAGGGGAAATCAGCCCCAGCATTTT
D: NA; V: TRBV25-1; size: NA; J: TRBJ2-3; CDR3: CASSGYTDTQYF; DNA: TGTGCCAGCAGTGGGTACACAGATACGCAGTATTTT
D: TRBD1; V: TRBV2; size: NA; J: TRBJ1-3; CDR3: CASRLRDSSGNTIYF; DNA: TGTGCCAGCAGGCTCCGGGACAGCTCTGGAAACACCATATATTTT
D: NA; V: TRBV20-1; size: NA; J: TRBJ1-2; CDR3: CRPDNYGYTF; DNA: TGCAGGCCCGATAACTATGGCTACACCTTC
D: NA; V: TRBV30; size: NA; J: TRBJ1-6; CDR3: CAWSVGAIYNSPLHF; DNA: TGTGCCTGGAGTGTAGGCGCGATCTATAATTCACCCCTCCACTTT
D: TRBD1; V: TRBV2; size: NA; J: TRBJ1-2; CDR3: CASSEPDRGYGYTF; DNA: TGTGCCAGCAGTGAACCGGACAGGGGCTATGGCTACACCTTC
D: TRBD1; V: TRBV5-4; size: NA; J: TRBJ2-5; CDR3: CASSHDRVWENF; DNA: TGTGCCAGCAGCCATGACAGGGTTTGGGAAAACTTC
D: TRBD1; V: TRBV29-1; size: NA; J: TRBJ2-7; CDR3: CSVEGQGAHEQYF; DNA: TGCAGCGTGGAGGGACAGGGGGCCCACGAGCAGTACTTC
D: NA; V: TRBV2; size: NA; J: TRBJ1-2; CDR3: CASATDGYGYTF; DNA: TGTGCCAGCGCGACGGATGGCTATGGCTACACCTTC
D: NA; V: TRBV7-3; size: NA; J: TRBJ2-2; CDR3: CASSLRTEAGELFF; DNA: TGTGCCAGCAGCTTAAGGACCGAAGCCGGGGAGCTGTTTTTT
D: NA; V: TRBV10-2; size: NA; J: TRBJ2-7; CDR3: CASKPGASYEQYF; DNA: TGCGCCAGCAAACCAGGGGCCTCCTACGAGCAGTACTTC
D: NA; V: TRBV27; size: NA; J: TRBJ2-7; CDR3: CASRLQGSISYEQYF; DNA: TGTGCCAGCAGACTCCAAGGATCCATCTCCTACGAGCAGTACTTC
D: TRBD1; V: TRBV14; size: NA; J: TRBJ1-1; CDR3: CASSRTGRDTEAFF; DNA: TGTGCCAGCAGCCGGACAGGGCGGGACACTGAAGCTTTCTTT
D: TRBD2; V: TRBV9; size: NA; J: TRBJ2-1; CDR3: CASSKLGGRTDEQFF; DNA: TGTGCCAGCAGTAAACTTGGCGGGAGGACAGATGAGCAGTTCTTC
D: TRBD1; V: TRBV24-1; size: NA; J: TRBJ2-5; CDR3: CATASGTGRTQYF; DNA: TGTGCCACCGCTTCCGGGACAGGGAGGACCCAGTACTTC
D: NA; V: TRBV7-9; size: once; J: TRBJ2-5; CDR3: CASSLGLTNTETQYF; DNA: TGTGCCAGCAGCCTGGGACTTACAAACACAGAGACCCAGTACTTC
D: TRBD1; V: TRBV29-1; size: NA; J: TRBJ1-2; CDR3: CSVGQGEVSYTF; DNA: TGCAGCGTTGGACAGGGGGAAGTGAGCTACACCTTC
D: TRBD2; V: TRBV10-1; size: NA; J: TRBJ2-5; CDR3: CASSESSGREETQYF; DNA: TGCGCCAGCAGTGAGTCCAGCGGGAGGGAAGAGACCCAGTACTTC
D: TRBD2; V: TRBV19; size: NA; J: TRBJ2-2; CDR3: CARGELAGPYPPGELFF; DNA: TGTGCCCGTGGGGAGCTAGCGGGACCATACCCCCCCGGGGAGCTGTTTTTT
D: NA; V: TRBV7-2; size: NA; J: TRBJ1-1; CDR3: CASRIQGNTEAFF; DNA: TGTGCCAGCAGAATACAGGGGAACACTGAAGCTTTCTTT
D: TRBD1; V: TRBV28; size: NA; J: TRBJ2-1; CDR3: CASRPRDRVYNEQFF; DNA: TGTGCCAGCAGGCCCCGGGACAGAGTCTACAATGAGCAGTTCTTC
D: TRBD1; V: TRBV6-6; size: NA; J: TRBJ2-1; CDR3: CASSSLGDRGWNEQFF; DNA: TGTGCCAGCAGTAGCCTCGGGGACAGGGGTTGGAATGAGCAGTTCTTC
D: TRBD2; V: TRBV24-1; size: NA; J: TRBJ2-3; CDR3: CATSGLAGGADTQYF; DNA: TGTGCCACCAGTGGACTAGCGGGAGGGGCAGATACGCAGTATTTT
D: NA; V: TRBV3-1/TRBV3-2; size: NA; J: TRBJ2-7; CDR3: CASSQSYEQYF; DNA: TGTGCCAGCAGCCAGTCCTACGAGCAGTACTTC
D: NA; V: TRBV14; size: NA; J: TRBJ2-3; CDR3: CASSQPYTPDTQYF; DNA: TGTGCCAGCAGCCAACCATATACGCCGGATACGCAGTATTTT
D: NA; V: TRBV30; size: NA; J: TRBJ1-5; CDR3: CAWSGDRTEYSNQPQHF; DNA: TGTGCCTGGAGTGGAGACAGGACGGAGTATAGCAATCAGCCCCAGCATTTT